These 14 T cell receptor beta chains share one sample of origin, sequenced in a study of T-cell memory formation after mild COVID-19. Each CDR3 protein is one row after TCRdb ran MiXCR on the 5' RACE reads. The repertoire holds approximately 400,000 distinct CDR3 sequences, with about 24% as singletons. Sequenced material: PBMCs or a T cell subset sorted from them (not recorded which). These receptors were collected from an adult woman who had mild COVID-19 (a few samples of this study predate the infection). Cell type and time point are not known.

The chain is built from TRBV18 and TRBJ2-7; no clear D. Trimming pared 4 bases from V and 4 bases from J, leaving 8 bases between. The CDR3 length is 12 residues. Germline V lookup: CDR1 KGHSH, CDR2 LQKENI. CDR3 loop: CASSLTFYEQYF. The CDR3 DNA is TGTGCCAGCTCACTGACTTTTTACGAGCAGTACTTC.

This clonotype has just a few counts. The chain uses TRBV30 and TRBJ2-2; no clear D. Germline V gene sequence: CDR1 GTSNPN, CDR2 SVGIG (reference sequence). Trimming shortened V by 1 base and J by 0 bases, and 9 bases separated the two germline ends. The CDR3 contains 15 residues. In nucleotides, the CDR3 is TGTGCCTGGAGTGGGGTAGGGACGAACACCGGGGAGCTGTTTTTT. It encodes CAWSGVGTNTGELFF.

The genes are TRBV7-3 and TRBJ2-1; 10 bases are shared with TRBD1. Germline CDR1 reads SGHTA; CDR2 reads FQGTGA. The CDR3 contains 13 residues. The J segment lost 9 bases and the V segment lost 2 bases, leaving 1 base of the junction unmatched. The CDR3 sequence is CASSLDRGREQFF. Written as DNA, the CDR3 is TGTGCCAGCAGCTTAGACAGGGGGCGTGAGCAGTTCTTC.

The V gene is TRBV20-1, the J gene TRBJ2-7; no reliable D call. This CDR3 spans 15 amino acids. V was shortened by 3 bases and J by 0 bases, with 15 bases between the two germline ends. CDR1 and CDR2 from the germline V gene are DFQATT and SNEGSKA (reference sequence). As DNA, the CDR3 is TGCAGTGCTAGCCGCCCCCTTAGGAGCTCCTACGAGCAGTACTTC. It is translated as CSASRPLRSSYEQYF.

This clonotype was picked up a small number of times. CDR3 in DNA: TGTGCCAGCAAGGAGTTCGGCTACACCTTC. This translates into CASKEFGYTF. The chain employs TRBV2 and TRBJ1-2; the D is unclear. V gave up 7 bases and J gave up 8 bases, with 8 bases separating them. Germline CDR1 is SNHLY and CDR2 is FYNNEI. This CDR3 is 10 amino acids long.

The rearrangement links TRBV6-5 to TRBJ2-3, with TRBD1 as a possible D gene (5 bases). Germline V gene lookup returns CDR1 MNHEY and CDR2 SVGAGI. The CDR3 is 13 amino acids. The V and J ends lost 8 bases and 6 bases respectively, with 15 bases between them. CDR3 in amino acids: CASASRAIDTQYF. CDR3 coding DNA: TGTGCCAGCGCATCCAGGGCTATCGATACGCAGTATTTT.

The CDR3 DNA sequence: TGTGCCATCGGTGGGATTTCCTACAATGAGCAGTTCTTC. This translates into CAIGGISYNEQFF. This chain uses TRBV10-3 with TRBJ2-1; no reliable D call. V was clipped by 8 bases and J by 1 base, with 9 bases between them. The CDR3 is 13 amino acids. Germline V gene data show CDR1 as ENHRY and CDR2 as SYGVKD.

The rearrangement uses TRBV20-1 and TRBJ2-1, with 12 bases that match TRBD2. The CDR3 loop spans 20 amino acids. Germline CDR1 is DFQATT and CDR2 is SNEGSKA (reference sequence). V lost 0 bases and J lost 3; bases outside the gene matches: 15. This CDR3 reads CSARDDPLPGLAGLYNEQFF. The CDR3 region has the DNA TGCAGTGCTAGAGATGATCCTCTCCCCGGACTAGCGGGGCTCTACAATGAGCAGTTCTTC.

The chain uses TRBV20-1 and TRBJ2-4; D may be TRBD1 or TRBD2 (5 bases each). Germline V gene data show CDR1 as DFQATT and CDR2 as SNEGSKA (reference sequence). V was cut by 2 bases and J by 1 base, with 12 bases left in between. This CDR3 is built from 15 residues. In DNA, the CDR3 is TGCAGTGCTAGACAGGGTAGCGTCGCCAAAAACATTCAGTACTTC. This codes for CSARQGSVAKNIQYF.

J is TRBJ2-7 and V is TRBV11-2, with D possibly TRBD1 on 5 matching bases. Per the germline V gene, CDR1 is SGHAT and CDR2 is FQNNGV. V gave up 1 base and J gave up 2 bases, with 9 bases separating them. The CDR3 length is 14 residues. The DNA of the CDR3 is TGTGCCAGCAGCTTAGCGCAGGGTCCCTACGAGCAGTACTTC. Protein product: CASSLAQGPYEQYF.

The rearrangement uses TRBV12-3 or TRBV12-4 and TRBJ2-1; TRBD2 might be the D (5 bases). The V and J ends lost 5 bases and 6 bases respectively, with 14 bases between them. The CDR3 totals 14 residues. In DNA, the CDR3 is TGTGCCAGCAGTCACCAGCGGAAAACCAATGAGCAGTTCTTC. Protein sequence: CASSHQRKTNEQFF.

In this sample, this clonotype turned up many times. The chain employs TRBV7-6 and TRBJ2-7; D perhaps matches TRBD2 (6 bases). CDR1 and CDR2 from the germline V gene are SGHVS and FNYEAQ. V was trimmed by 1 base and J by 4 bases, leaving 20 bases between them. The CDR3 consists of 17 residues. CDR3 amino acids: CASSLGQPGFGGYEQYF. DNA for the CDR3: TGTGCCAGCAGCTTAGGTCAGCCCGGGTTCGGAGGGTACGAGCAGTACTTC.

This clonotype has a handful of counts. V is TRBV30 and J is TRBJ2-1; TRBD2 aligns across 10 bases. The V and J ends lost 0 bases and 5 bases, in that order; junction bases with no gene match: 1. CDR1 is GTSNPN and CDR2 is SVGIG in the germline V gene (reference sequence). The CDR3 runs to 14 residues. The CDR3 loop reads CAWSVGTSDNEQFF. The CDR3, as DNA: TGTGCCTGGAGTGTCGGGACTAGCGACAATGAGCAGTTCTTC.

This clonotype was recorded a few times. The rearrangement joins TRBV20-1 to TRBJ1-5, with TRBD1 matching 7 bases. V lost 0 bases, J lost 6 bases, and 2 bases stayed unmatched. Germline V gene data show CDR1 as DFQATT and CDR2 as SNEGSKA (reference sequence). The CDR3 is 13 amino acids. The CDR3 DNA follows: TGCAGTGCTAGAGAACAGGGGAGTCAGCCCCAGCATTTT. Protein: CSAREQGSQPQHF.